This T cell receptor (beta chain) was profiled in a study of long-term antiretroviral therapy in people with HIV. Germline CDR1 reads DFQATT; CDR2 reads SNEGSKA (reference sequence). CDR3 length: 11 residues. Trimming took off 5 bases at V and 3 bases at J, with 8 bases between the two ends. This clone showed up just a few times. The antigen is not known. They ran version v3.0 of the immunoSEQ assay at survey level. Each sample aimed for 40,000-50,000 sequenced T-cell genomes. The assay was immunoSEQ multiplex PCR, and TCRdb's table has in-frame clones only and misses some. Of 30,000 to 35,000 clones listed, about four fifths were seen once; the top ten hold under 4%. General observations from the study: Absence of data on ART adherence, viral resistance or therapy changes was noted.

United States facilities provided treatment to all participants with HIV. In each sample, roughly 0.9-10 million cryopreserved PBMC were present before DNA extraction. This clonotype originated in a man aged 50 or older with HIV. The material sequenced was unsorted PBMCs, taken 3 years after starting antiretroviral therapy. The V gene is TRBV20-1, the J gene TRBJ2-7; no clear D gene. The CDR3 sequence is CSASDGYEQYF. The CDR3 nucleotides read TGCAGTGCTTCGGACGGCTACGAGCAGTACTTC.